This T cell receptor (beta chain) was sequenced for a study of blood T cell repertoires in COVID-19. Study background: COVID-19 samples collected from the United States, Italy and Spain covered acute and convalescent phases.

The length of the CDR3 is 14 residues. The V and J ends lost 2 bases and 4 bases respectively, with 11 bases between them. From germline, CDR1 is LGHDT and CDR2 YNNKEL (reference sequence). Adults between about 18 and 95 years of age took part from about two dozen US areas. Categorization into cohorts depended on clinical history that participants reported. In the authors' workflow: The assay estimated nucleated cells by amplifying reference gene primers. The table came from immunoSEQ multiplex PCR; TCRdb's copy has only in-frame clones and leaves some out. That table furnishes V, J and clone size, whereas the DNA furnished D and trimming. The profile shows some 200,000 clones, more than 70% of them singletons.

Sequencing was performed on PBMCs or T cells enriched from blood (not recorded which). This chain links TRBV3-1 (or the pseudogene TRBV3-2) with TRBJ1-2; perhaps TRBD1 as D (5 bases). This TCR was sampled from a young woman who had recovered from COVID-19. The DNA of the CDR3 is TGTGCCAGCAGCCAATCAGGGTTGGGCTATGGCTACACCTTC. Protein sequence: CASSQSGLGYGYTF.